A single sample gave rise to the 24 T cell receptor beta chains below, sequenced in a study of T cell changes during pregnancy in multiple sclerosis. Some clones are missing from TCRdb's copy, which holds only in-frame ones; the method was immunoSEQ multiplex PCR. The table includes around 70,000 clones, about nine tenths detected once. The specimen comprised peripheral blood, sampled in the third trimester of pregnancy. Receptors were obtained from a female donor with multiple sclerosis, enrolled in a pregnancy study.

The chain combines TRBV6-1 with TRBJ2-3; D may be TRBD2 (5 bases). The V gene's germline CDR1 is MNHNS and CDR2 SASEGT. Deletions cut 7 bases from V and 1 base from J, with 12 bases between. The CDR3 is 14 amino acids. The CDR3 coding sequence is TGTGCCAGCACCCCCGGGGATCGCACAGATACGCAGTATTTT. It specifies CASTPGDRTDTQYF.

The V call is TRBV5-1, the J call TRBJ2-2; the match to TRBD1 covers 8 bases. This CDR3 has 16 amino acids. The V gene's germline CDR1 is SGHRS and CDR2 YFSETQ. V was clipped by 3 bases and J by 1 base; unmatched bases: 5. The CDR3 reads CASSSTGGLNTGELFF. The CDR3 DNA is TGCGCCAGCAGCTCCACAGGGGGTTTGAACACCGGGGAGCTGTTTTTT.

V gene TRBV5-1 combines with J gene TRBJ2-7; D is unclear. The germline V and J ends were trimmed by 3 bases and 5 bases, with 12 bases remaining between them. CDR1 is SGHRS, CDR2 YFSETQ, per germline. The CDR3 runs 13 residues. The CDR3 spells CASSSGGRDEQYF. CDR3 nucleotides: TGCGCCAGCAGCTCTGGCGGCCGAGACGAGCAGTACTTC. Complete variable domain (other parts from reference TRBV5-1 and TRBJ2-7): KAGVTQTPRYLIKTRGQQVTLSCSPISGHRSVSWYQQTPGQGLQFLFEYFSETQRNKGNFPGRFSGRQFSNSRSEMNVSTLELGDSALYLCASSSGGRDEQYFGPGTRLTVT.

The rearrangement joins TRBV5-1 to TRBJ2-3; D possibly corresponds to TRBD1 (5 bases). This CDR3 is 14 amino acids long. Germline V gives CDR1 SGHRS, CDR2 YFSETQ. The V gene lost 1 base and the J gene lost 6 bases, with 12 bases spanning the gap. The chain's CDR3 is CASSLHTGLDTQYF. The CDR3 DNA sequence: TGCGCCAGCAGCTTGCATACAGGTCTGGATACGCAGTATTTT.

This rearrangement joins TRBV6-6 to TRBJ1-2; D unresolved. The CDR3 covers 14 residues. The germline CDR1 and CDR2 sequences are MNHNY and SVGAGI (reference sequence). The V end was cut by 2 bases, the J end by 6 bases, with 13 bases between. The DNA of the CDR3 is TGTGCCAGCAGTTACGGTAGCAGTTCCGATGGCTACACCTTC. This translates into CASSYGSSSDGYTF.

The rearrangement joins TRBV10-1 to TRBJ2-3; a possible D gene is TRBD2 (7 bases). Trimming left V 4 bases short and J 1 base short, with 15 bases between. The CDR3 has 16 amino acids. Germline assignment: CDR1 WNHNN and CDR2 SYGVQD (reference sequence). The CDR3, as DNA: TGCGCCAGCAGTGCAGGAGGGGGGGGTGGCACAGATACGCAGTATTTT. This codes for CASSAGGGGGTDTQYF.

The rearrangement joins TRBV5-4 to TRBJ2-1; no definite D call. CDR1 is SGHNT and CDR2 is YYREEE in the germline V gene (reference sequence). The ends were cut back, 1 base at V and 2 bases at J, with 10 bases in the middle. The CDR3 covers 15 residues. The DNA for the CDR3 is TGTGCCAGCAGCTTGCATCCAGAAACCTACAATGAGCAGTTCTTC. Encoded protein: CASSLHPETYNEQFF.

This chain connects TRBV28 to TRBJ1-2; possible D gene TRBD1, 5 bases. The CDR3 spans 15 residues. Germline CDR1 is MDHEN and CDR2 is SYDVKM. V lost 6 bases, J lost 7 bases, and 21 bases lay in between. CDR3 nucleotides: TGTGCCAGCAGGGCCGCGGGGGGGGGAAGTGGTGGCTACACCTTC. Encoded protein: CASRAAGGGSGGYTF.

The chain combines TRBV5-1 with TRBJ1-2; D perhaps matches TRBD1 (5 bases). V lost 0 bases and J 6 bases, leaving 12 bases between the germline ends. The CDR3 sequence is 14 residues long. Germline V gives CDR1 SGHRS, CDR2 YFSETQ. The CDR3 protein is CASSLAGARDGYTF. The CDR3 nucleotides read TGCGCCAGCAGCTTGGCTGGGGCCAGGGATGGCTACACCTTC.

The chain joins TRBV11-2 to TRBJ2-6; D not resolved. Deletions cut 0 bases from V and 4 bases from J, with 10 bases between. The germline CDR1 and CDR2 sequences are SGHAT and FQNNGV. The CDR3 length is 16 residues. The CDR3 loop reads CASSLDTLAGANVLTF. The DNA for the CDR3 is TGTGCCAGCAGCTTAGATACCTTGGCCGGGGCCAACGTCCTGACTTTC.

With regard to this clone: One junction end disagrees with the germline gene, perhaps due to a read error. This CDR3 is CSAGAGGLGLF. CDR3 DNA sequence: TGCAGTGCTGGAGCGGGGGGGCTCGGACTCTTC. V usage is TRBV20-1 and J usage is TRBJ2-1, with 10 bases aligning to TRBD2. Germline V gene lookup returns CDR1 DFQATT and CDR2 SNEGSKA (reference sequence). The CDR3 is made up of 11 amino acids.

V usage is TRBV29-1 and J usage is TRBJ1-2, with 7 positions matching TRBD1. The CDR3 is 13 amino acids. Trimming at V came to 0 bases and at J to 4 bases, leaving 2 bases not matched to a gene. Per the germline V gene, CDR1 is SQVTM and CDR2 is ANQGSEA. The CDR3 is CSVEEAGGYGYTF. CDR3 bases: TGCAGCGTTGAAGAGGCAGGGGGCTATGGCTACACCTTC.

The V call is TRBV4-1, the J call TRBJ1-3, with 7 bases aligning to TRBD1. The CDR3 is 18 amino acids. Germline-derived CDR1 and CDR2 are MGHRA and YSYEKL. With V trimmed by 1 base and J by 1 base, 10 bases remained unmatched. Here the CDR3 DNA reads TGCGCCAGCAGCCAAGTACCAGGGGGAGAGGTGTCTGGAAACACCATATATTTT. It yields the protein CASSQVPGGEVSGNTIYF.

This clone was picked up one time. The V and J genes are TRBV23-1 and TRBJ1-1; D might be TRBD1 (6 bases). TRBV23-1 is given ORF status, its function remaining uncertain. This CDR3 region has 15 residues. V was pared by 3 bases and J by 1 base, with 12 bases between. The CDR3 DNA reads as TGCGCCAGCAGTCAGGCCAGGGGAACGAACACTGAAGCTTTCTTT. This translates into CASSQARGTNTEAFF.

This clone appeared a few times. CDR3 sequence reads: CASSDSGQPQHF. CDR3 coding DNA: TGTGCCAGCAGTGATTCAGGTCAGCCCCAGCATTTT. J is TRBJ1-5 and V is TRBV2; no clear D. This CDR3 spans 12 amino acids. Trimming cost V 3 bases and J 6 bases, with 6 bases left between them. Germline V gives CDR1 SNHLY, CDR2 FYNNEI.

The chain joins TRBV27 to TRBJ1-1; a weak D match, TRBD1 (6 bases). The germline V and J ends were trimmed by 4 bases and 2 bases, with 17 bases remaining between them. CDR3 length equals 16 residues. Germline values: CDR1 MNHEY, CDR2 SMNVEV (reference sequence). The CDR3 reads CASSSLGQGSNTEAFF. The CDR3 nucleotides read TGTGCCAGCAGTTCCCTGGGGCAGGGGAGTAACACTGAAGCTTTCTTT.

The chain has TRBV2 and TRBJ1-1; D uncertain. V was clipped by 4 bases and J by 1 base, with 4 bases between them. Germline V gives CDR1 SNHLY, CDR2 FYNNEI. The length of the CDR3 is 12 residues. CDR3 DNA: TGTGCCAGCAGTGTCTGGAACACTGAAGCTTTCTTT. Encoded protein: CASSVWNTEAFF.

This chain uses TRBV10-3 with TRBJ1-2; 7 bases are a match to TRBD1. Germline CDR1 is ENHRY and CDR2 is SYGVKD. With 8 bases clipped from V and 6 bases from J, the junction kept 9 bases outside the gene matches. This CDR3 is built from 13 residues. CDR3 coding DNA: TGTGCCATCCGGACAGGAGGGACGGATGGCTACACCTTC. Its translation is CAIRTGGTDGYTF.

V is TRBV30 and J is TRBJ2-7; 9 nucleotides match TRBD2. Germline CDR1 and CDR2: GTSNPN and SVGIG (reference sequence). The length of the CDR3 is 17 residues. Trimming cost V 3 bases and J 4 bases; bases outside gene matches: 16. The CDR3 protein is CAWRGINRGGASYEQYF. CDR3 coding DNA: TGTGCCTGGAGAGGTATAAATCGCGGGGGGGCCTCATACGAGCAGTACTTC.

The chain has TRBV5-4 and TRBJ2-2, with 8 bases lining up with TRBD1. Trimming took 4 bases from V and 4 from J; bases not matched to a gene: 3. In germline, CDR1 is SGHNT, CDR2 YYREEE (reference sequence). This CDR3 spans 14 amino acids. The CDR3 reads CASSPDRVTGELFF. Written as DNA, the CDR3 is TGTGCCAGCAGCCCGGACAGGGTCACCGGGGAGCTGTTTTTT.

The chain employs TRBV6-6 and TRBJ1-2; no clear D gene. This CDR3 is built from 16 residues. Trimming took off 7 bases at V and 8 bases at J, with 26 bases between the two ends. Germline CDR1 and CDR2: MNHNY and SVGAGI (reference sequence). CDR3: CASTIKLLAPSKGYTF. The CDR3 nucleotides are TGTGCCAGCACAATAAAGTTACTAGCTCCCTCGAAGGGCTACACCTTC.

J is TRBJ2-4 and V is TRBV5-8, with a weak D call TRBD2 (6 bases). Germline CDR1 SGHTS, CDR2 YDEGEE. The germline V and J ends were trimmed by 3 bases and 12 bases, with 10 bases remaining between them. The CDR3 covers 11 residues. The CDR3, as DNA: TGTGCCAGCAGCTCAATAGCGGCTCAGTACTTC. It encodes CASSSIAAQYF. Full variable domain (outside the CDR3, taken from reference TRBV5-8 and TRBJ2-4): EAGVTQSPTHLIKTRGQQATLRCSPISGHTSVYWYQQALGLGLQFLLWYDEGEERNRGNFPPRFSGRQFPNYSSELNVNALELEDSALYLCASSSIAAQYFGAGTRLSVL.

V is TRBV4-2 and J is TRBJ2-1; 7 bases fit TRBD2. Trimming cost V 0 bases and J 3 bases; bases outside gene matches: 5. The CDR3 runs to 16 residues. Germline values: CDR1 LGHNA, CDR2 YNFKEQ. CDR3 sequence reads: CASSQETRGNYNEQFF. The CDR3 DNA sequence: TGTGCCAGCAGCCAAGAAACGCGGGGGAACTACAATGAGCAGTTCTTC.

The rearrangement joins TRBV6-5 to TRBJ2-1; 7 nucleotides align to TRBD1. This CDR3 region has 14 residues. Germline V CDR1 and CDR2: MNHEY, SVGAGI. V was pared by 10 bases and J by 2 bases, with 8 bases of the junction left unmatched. The CDR3 DNA follows: TGTGCCACCTCCGGGACAGCTACCTACAATGAGCAGTTCTTC. Protein sequence: CATSGTATYNEQFF.